This T cell receptor beta chain comes out of a study of blood T cell repertoires in COVID-19. The CDR3 runs to 15 residues. From germline, CDR1 is SGHKS and CDR2 YYEKEE (reference sequence). Trimming pared 4 bases from V and 8 bases from J, leaving 18 bases between. Method: immunoSEQ multiplex PCR; TCRdb's copy keeps in-frame clones and lacks some. The sample consists of some 110,000 clones, 86% of them appearing once. The V and J genes are TRBV5-5 and TRBJ1-4; D is possibly TRBD1 (5 bases). The sequence was obtained from a man between 35 and 55 years old with acute or convalescent COVID-19. Specimen: peripheral blood. The CDR3 loop reads CASSRIGEVGEKLFF. The CDR3 nucleotides read TGTGCCAGCAGCCGAATAGGGGAGGTTGGGGAAAAACTGTTTTTT.